One and the same sample provided the 29 T cell receptor beta chains below, sequenced in a study of T cell responses to AZD1222 COVID-19 vaccine. Method: immunoSEQ multiplex PCR; TCRdb's copy keeps in-frame clones and lacks some. The sample has 80,000 to 95,000 clones, almost 90% seen once. The sample in question was peripheral blood, obtained 28 days after the second AZD1222 dose. The receptors shown here come from an adult who received the AZD1222 COVID-19 vaccine.

The rearrangement links TRBV5-1 to TRBJ1-3, with D possibly matching TRBD1 (5 bases). The length of the CDR3 is 17 residues. Germline loops: CDR1 SGHRS, CDR2 YFSETQ. Trimming pared 0 bases from V and 2 bases from J, leaving 15 bases between. CDR3 loop: CASSLGEVGAPGNTIYF. The CDR3 nucleotides are TGCGCCAGCAGCTTGGGGGAGGTCGGGGCACCTGGAAACACCATATATTTT.

This rearrangement joins TRBV7-9 to TRBJ1-1, with TRBD1 matching 9 bases. V lost 5 bases to trimming and J lost 5 bases; unmatched junction nucleotides: 6. Germline CDR1 SEHNR, CDR2 FQNEAQ (reference sequence). The CDR3 is made up of 14 amino acids. The DNA of the CDR3 is TGTGCCAGCAGCCCTGGACAGGGGCTGACTGAAGCTTTCTTT. This codes for CASSPGQGLTEAFF.

The V call is TRBV5-1, the J call TRBJ2-2, with a possible D match to TRBD1 (5 bases). V dropped 0 bases and J dropped 6 bases, with 6 bases sitting between them. The CDR3 consists of 13 residues. The germline gives CDR1 SGHRS, CDR2 YFSETQ. The CDR3 spells CASSLEGPGELFF. The CDR3 DNA is TGCGCCAGCAGCTTGGAGGGGCCCGGGGAGCTGTTTTTT.

The V and J genes are TRBV6-2 or TRBV6-3 and TRBJ2-5; D could derive from TRBD1 or TRBD2 (5 bases each). The CDR3 extends over 12 amino acids. Trimming took 1 base from V and 5 from J, leaving 5 bases between them. Per the germline V gene, CDR1 is MNHEY and CDR2 is SVGEGT. CDR3 coding DNA: TGTGCCAGCAGTTACTGGGGGGAGACCCAGTACTTC. Protein product: CASSYWGETQYF.

The chain links TRBV5-4 to TRBJ2-1; the match to TRBD2 covers 7 bases. With 0 bases clipped from V and 5 bases from J, the junction kept 8 bases outside the gene matches. In germline, CDR1 is SGHNT, CDR2 YYREEE (reference sequence). CDR3 length: 16 residues. Here the CDR3 reads CASSLVVGGPDNEQFF. CDR3 DNA: TGTGCCAGCAGCTTGGTGGTGGGAGGGCCCGACAATGAGCAGTTCTTC.

V and J are TRBV9 and TRBJ2-2; 7 bases map to TRBD1. With 0 bases clipped from V and 6 bases from J, the junction kept 8 bases outside the gene matches. The CDR3 is made up of 16 amino acids. CDR1 and CDR2 (germline): SGDLS, YYNGEE. The CDR3 DNA reads TGTGCCAGCAGCGTAGGGTCCAGGGGGTTTTCCGGGGAGCTGTTTTTT. It encodes CASSVGSRGFSGELFF.

The rearrangement joins TRBV30 to TRBJ1-2; a weak D match, TRBD1 (6 bases). This CDR3 comprises 14 residues. CDR1 is GTSNPN, CDR2 SVGIG, per germline (reference sequence). The V end was cut by 1 base, the J end by 4 bases, with 13 bases between. The CDR3 region has the DNA TGTGCCTGGAGTGGTGGGGGCGGGGGCTATGGCTACACCTTC. It specifies CAWSGGGGGYGYTF.

The rearrangement uses TRBV18 and TRBJ2-7; a weak D match, TRBD1 (5 bases). The CDR3 spans 14 residues. Germline assignment: CDR1 KGHSH and CDR2 LQKENI. Trimming shortened V by 2 bases and J by 7 bases, and 15 bases separated the two germline ends. This chain's CDR3 is CASSPSGWLSEQYF. CDR3 nucleotide sequence: TGTGCCAGCTCACCATCAGGGTGGCTGTCTGAGCAGTACTTC.

The rearrangement uses TRBV3-1 (or the pseudogene TRBV3-2) and TRBJ2-1, with TRBD2 identical over 16 bases. The germline V gene encodes CDR1 LGHDT and CDR2 YNNKEL (reference sequence). Unmatched junction bases numbered 4, after V lost 0 bases and J lost 2 bases. The CDR3 spans 19 residues. CDR3 sequence reads: CASSQDLGTSGRAYNEQFF. CDR3 DNA: TGTGCCAGCAGCCAAGATCTCGGGACTAGCGGGAGGGCCTACAATGAGCAGTTCTTC.

Ten or more counts support this clone. The J gene is TRBJ2-7, the V gene TRBV18; D is unresolved. The CDR3 totals 14 residues. Germline values: CDR1 KGHSH, CDR2 LQKENI. Trimming cost V 3 bases and J 2 bases, with 11 bases left between them. The CDR3 sequence: CASSPAAQTYEQYF. CDR3 DNA sequence: TGTGCCAGCTCACCGGCAGCCCAAACCTACGAGCAGTACTTC.

The CDR3 bases are TGTGCCAGCAGCCCCCAAAGCCTACTAGCGGGAGAGTCCTACGAGCAGTACTTC. It codes for CASSPQSLLAGESYEQYF. The rearrangement links TRBV3-1 (or the pseudogene TRBV3-2) to TRBJ2-7, with 11 bases fitting TRBD2. V trimming: 4 bases; J trimming: 1 base; junction bases outside the gene matches: 12. This CDR3 region has 18 residues. Germline V gene sequence: CDR1 LGHDT, CDR2 YNNKEL (reference sequence).

The J gene is TRBJ1-6, the V gene TRBV27, with a possible D match to TRBD1 (6 bases). This CDR3 region has 17 residues. The V gene lost 4 bases and the J gene lost 6 bases, with 19 bases spanning the gap. Germline assignment: CDR1 MNHEY and CDR2 SMNVEV (reference sequence). The DNA for the CDR3 is TGTGCCAGCAGTTCCCTTTGGGCACAGGGAGTTAATTCACCCCTCCACTTT. Translation: CASSSLWAQGVNSPLHF.

This chain uses TRBV28 with TRBJ1-2, with D uncertain. Trimming took off 4 bases at V and 4 bases at J, with 1 base between the two ends. There are 10 residues in the CDR3. Germline CDR1 MDHEN, CDR2 SYDVKM. CDR3 sequence (DNA): TGTGCCAGCAGTTCCTATGGCTACACCTTC. It translates to CASSSYGYTF.

V is TRBV2 and J is TRBJ1-5; D is possibly TRBD1 (5 bases). Germline V lookup: CDR1 SNHLY, CDR2 FYNNEI. V shed 7 bases and J shed 2 bases, with 18 bases lying between them. CDR3 length equals 16 residues. CDR3 sequence: CASKYGQGAGNQPQHF. The CDR3 DNA is TGTGCCAGCAAGTACGGGCAGGGCGCCGGCAATCAGCCCCAGCATTTT.

The chain carries TRBV11-2 and TRBJ2-7; D uncertain. Germline-derived CDR1 and CDR2 are SGHAT and FQNNGV. V lost 1 base, J lost 9 bases, and 4 bases lay in between. CDR3 length equals 10 residues. This CDR3 is CASSLVWQYF. The DNA of the CDR3 is TGTGCCAGCAGCTTAGTCTGGCAGTACTTC.

The chain links TRBV7-6 to TRBJ2-3; tentative D call: TRBD2 (5 bases). The CDR3 runs 16 residues. The germline V gene has CDR1 SGHVS and CDR2 FNYEAQ. V was trimmed by 5 bases and J by 0 bases, leaving 15 bases between them. For the CDR3, the DNA is TGTGCCAGCAGCCCCTTGGCTAGAGGGAGCACAGATACGCAGTATTTT. It codes for CASSPLARGSTDTQYF.

V gene TRBV5-1 combines with J gene TRBJ2-1; D unclear. The CDR3 totals 13 residues. The germline gives CDR1 SGHRS, CDR2 YFSETQ. V lost 4 bases, J lost 10 bases, and 15 bases lay in between. The CDR3 reads CASSLGEFREQFF. The DNA for the CDR3 is TGCGCCAGCAGCCTGGGTGAGTTTAGAGAGCAGTTCTTC.

The rearrangement joins TRBV5-1 to TRBJ2-1; D is possibly TRBD1 (6 bases). Trimming left V 4 bases short and J 2 bases short, with 16 bases between. The CDR3 runs to 16 residues. Per germline, CDR1 SGHRS and CDR2 YFSETQ. CDR3 amino acids: CASSTSPGHPYNEQFF. For the CDR3, the DNA is TGCGCCAGCAGCACGTCGCCGGGACATCCCTACAATGAGCAGTTCTTC.

For the CDR3, the DNA is TGCAGCGTTGTTCGGAGGCCGGGTGAAAAACTGTTTTTT. As protein: CSVVRRPGEKLFF. V is TRBV29-1 and J is TRBJ1-4; D is unresolved. The CDR3 has 13 amino acids. The germline V gene has CDR1 SQVTM and CDR2 ANQGSEA. V lost 4 bases to trimming and J lost 7 bases, with 13 bases between them.

This clone has only one observation. The rearrangement uses TRBV4-2 and TRBJ2-1; 7 bases line up with TRBD1. CDR1 and CDR2 from the germline V gene are LGHNA and YNFKEQ. The V and J ends lost 4 bases and 0 bases, in that order; junction bases with no gene match: 9. This CDR3 contains 17 residues. This CDR3 is CASSRGGASSSYNEQFF. CDR3 bases: TGTGCCAGCAGCCGAGGGGGCGCTAGCAGCTCCTACAATGAGCAGTTCTTC.

The chain is built from TRBV7-2 and TRBJ2-3, with 8 positions matching TRBD1. With 1 base clipped from V and 3 bases from J, the junction kept 0 bases outside the gene matches. CDR3 length: 14 amino acids. Looked up from germline, CDR1 is SGHTA and CDR2 is FQGNSA. The CDR3 DNA reads TGTGCCAGCAGCTTAGGGACAGGGACAGATACGCAGTATTTT. Translation gives CASSLGTGTDTQYF.

The chain combines TRBV29-1 with TRBJ2-1; D call uncertain. This CDR3 spans 13 amino acids. Trimming stripped 0 bases from V and 5 bases from J, with 8 bases between. Germline V lookup: CDR1 SQVTM, CDR2 ANQGSEA. CDR3 sequence (DNA): TGCAGCGTTGAAGAAGACACTGACAATGAGCAGTTCTTC. The encoded protein is CSVEEDTDNEQFF.

V and J are TRBV5-1 and TRBJ2-5, with 7 bases identical to TRBD2. CDR3 size: 15 residues. Per germline, CDR1 SGHRS and CDR2 YFSETQ. The J segment lost 3 bases and the V segment lost 3 bases, leaving 8 bases of the junction unmatched. The CDR3 DNA sequence: TGCGCCAGCAGCTCTGACCGGGCGGGAGAAGAGACCCAGTACTTC. It is translated as CASSSDRAGEETQYF.

A single count supports this clone. The chain carries TRBV27 and TRBJ1-2, with D maybe TRBD1 (5 bases). CDR1 is MNHEY and CDR2 is SMNVEV in the germline V gene (reference sequence). CDR3 length: 11 amino acids. Trimming left V 11 bases short and J 4 bases short, with 11 bases between. CDR3 coding DNA: TGTGCCGCACAGGCTTTCTATGGCTACACCTTC. It codes for CAAQAFYGYTF.

The chain uses TRBV19 and TRBJ1-5; TRBD1 matches at 9 bases. Germline assignment: CDR1 LNHDA and CDR2 SQIVND (reference sequence). There are 16 residues in the CDR3. The V and J ends lost 6 bases and 1 base, in that order; junction bases with no gene match: 7. The CDR3 coding sequence is TGTGCCAGTAGCGGACAGGGGTATGGAAGCAATCAGCCCCAGCATTTT. It translates to CASSGQGYGSNQPQHF. Full variable domain (remainder filled in from reference TRBV19 and TRBJ1-5): DGGITQSPKYLFRKEGQNVTLSCEQNLNHDAMYWYRQDPGQGLRLIYYSQIVNDFQKGDIAEGYSVSREKKESFPLTVTSAQKNPTAFYLCASSGQGYGSNQPQHFGDGTRLSIL.

The chain joins TRBV11-2 to TRBJ1-2, with D possibly matching TRBD1 (5 bases). Trimming cost V 6 bases and J 2 bases, with 16 bases left between them. The CDR3 totals 15 residues. Per the germline V gene, CDR1 is SGHAT and CDR2 is FQNNGV. CDR3 in amino acids: CASSPGTLSNYGYTF. Here the CDR3 DNA reads TGTGCCAGCAGTCCCGGGACCCTCTCAAACTATGGCTACACCTTC.

The chain carries TRBV2 and TRBJ2-7, with D perhaps given as TRBD1 or TRBD2 (5 bases each). The V and J ends lost 5 bases and 5 bases respectively, with 25 bases between them. The CDR3 is made up of 17 amino acids. Germline assignment: CDR1 SNHLY and CDR2 FYNNEI. The CDR3 bases are TGTGCCAGCAGTTATTCGGGTATGAGGGGCGTTTACCACGAGCAGTACTTC. This gives the protein CASSYSGMRGVYHEQYF.

V gene TRBV5-5 combines with J gene TRBJ1-6; no firm D call. The V gene's germline CDR1 is SGHKS and CDR2 YYEKEE (reference sequence). The CDR3 extends over 13 amino acids. The V gene lost 3 bases and the J gene lost 8 bases, with 9 bases spanning the gap. This CDR3 is CASSWKTDSPLHF. CDR3 nucleotides: TGTGCCAGCAGCTGGAAGACCGATTCACCCCTCCACTTT.

V usage is TRBV6-6 and J usage is TRBJ2-5; 8 positions agree with TRBD2. This CDR3 region has 14 residues. The V gene end was trimmed by 5 bases and the J gene end by 4 bases; junction bases not matched to a gene: 6. Per the germline V gene, CDR1 is MNHNY and CDR2 is SVGAGI (reference sequence). The CDR3 loop is CASSKGLVGETQYF. The CDR3 DNA follows: TGTGCCAGCAGTAAGGGACTAGTAGGAGAGACCCAGTACTTC.